This T cell receptor beta chain derives from a study of T cell responses to AZD1222 COVID-19 vaccine. Remarks on this clone: Its antigen is currently unknown.

Study-level results: Baseline antibody screening turned up just a handful of seropositive AZD1222 recipients. Clonal diversity was possibly underestimated, and the donors were mostly white British, with more females.

Only in-frame clones appear in the TCRdb table, and some are missing; sequencing was by immunoSEQ multiplex PCR. In the table there are about 200,000 clones, approximately 86% of which are singletons. This specimen was peripheral blood, taken on day 0 of AZD1222 vaccination. This clonotype was sampled from an adult in good health.

This CDR3 is CASSVFGEKLFF. The DNA for the CDR3 is TGCGCCAGCAGTGTCTTCGGTGAAAAACTGTTTTTT. The chain couples TRBV10-2 to TRBJ1-4; D gene uncertain. The germline V and J ends were trimmed by 4 bases and 7 bases, with 7 bases remaining between them. CDR3 length: 12 residues. Germline V gene data show CDR1 as WSHSY and CDR2 as SAAADI.